The rows below give T cell receptor beta chains drawn from one sample of a study of neoadjuvant anti-PD-1 for oral cavity cancer. Profiling relied on immunoSEQ multiplex PCR, and the TCRdb table lists in-frame clones only, not all of them. The sample holds some 6,000 clones, around 50% seen once. This specimen was tumor tissue, taken after nivolumab (anti-PD-1) treatment. The receptors were gathered from a person aged 35-80 years with oral cavity squamous cell carcinoma. Each CDR3 is given with its conserved first and last residue. Rows may omit the clone size; those that give it use once, few, many or a size class.

len	abundance	v_gene	j_gene	CDR3aa
11	NA	TRBV6-6	TRBJ2-7	CASSPVHEQYF
14	once	TRBV6-6	TRBJ1-5	CASSTGTSNQPQHF
15	NA	TRBV2	TRBJ1-1	CASSDSQTVNTEAFF
15	NA	TRBV23-1	TRBJ1-4	CASSRGESTNEKLFF
18	NA	TRBV18	TRBJ2-5	CASSPILLSGTGLETQYF
14	NA	TRBV5-1	TRBJ2-1	CASSLDTPSNEQFF
12	medium-sized	TRBV7-2	TRBJ1-2	CASSPGTVGYTF
17	NA	TRBV6-1	TRBJ1-5	CASSEGWESGSNQPQHF
17	NA	TRBV27	TRBJ2-5	CADKEESGGGKRETQYF
14	NA	TRBV27	TRBJ1-2	CASSLDGANYGYTF
14	NA	TRBV29-1	TRBJ2-4	CSAQQNGAKNIQYF
19	NA	TRBV4-1	TRBJ2-3	CASSQVASGGEIEADTQYF
13	NA	TRBV6-5	TRBJ1-1	CASSYWGNTEAFF
14	few	TRBV2	TRBJ2-7	CASRAATTAYEQYF
16	few	TRBV6-7	TRBJ2-3	CASSLVAGRRTDTQYF
15	NA	TRBV19	TRBJ2-7	CASRSLTGGPYEQYF
13	NA	TRBV6-1	TRBJ1-5	CASRGQPNQPQHF
16	NA	TRBV2	TRBJ1-5	CASGLDGVQGNQPQHF
16	NA	TRBV28	TRBJ1-3	CASSSQMGVTGDTIYF
13	few	TRBV27	TRBJ2-7	CASSLVNAYEQYF
13	NA	TRBV29-1	TRBJ2-3	CSVVGLAENTQYF
13	NA	TRBV30	TRBJ2-5	CAWSKREKETQYF
12	NA	TRBV30	TRBJ1-2	CAWSAGGRGYTF
14	once	TRBV19	TRBJ2-3	CASRRSGSTDTQYF
14	NA	TRBV5-5	TRBJ1-1	CASSTAHGEAEAFF
18	few	TRBV15	TRBJ1-1	CATSRDRSGVIRKTEAFF
15	NA	TRBV14	TRBJ1-5	CASSRFGDKSVPQHF